What follows are 30 T cell receptor beta chains derived from one specimen sequenced in a study of HIV-infected children after antiretroviral therapy interruption. Treatment indicated: PENTA 11 planned treatment interruption arm or continuous ART arm. The TCR library was built from RNA with a 3' RACE protocol and unique molecular identifiers. TCRdb reprocessed the 3' RACE reads via MiXCR and lists one record per CDR3 protein. The sample has about 89,000 distinct CDR3 sequences, about 7% seen once. The material sequenced was CD45RA+ CD4+ T cells from PBMCs, pooled from several time points, taken from a donor given antiretroviral therapy, either interrupted or continuous. Regarding subset: naive CD4+ CD45RA+ CD45RO- T cells. The receptors come from a pool of human donors with HIV.

This clonotype was counted at least ten times. The chain is built from TRBV7-3 and TRBJ1-1; 7 bases match TRBD1. V gave up 5 bases and J gave up 1 base; unmatched junction bases: 16. Germline values: CDR1 SGHTA, CDR2 FQGTGA. The CDR3 contains 18 residues. CDR3 loop: CASSIPEQGFVGNTEAFF. CDR3 sequence (DNA): TGTGCCAGCAGCATTCCTGAACAGGGGTTCGTGGGGAACACTGAAGCTTTCTTT.

At least ten counts were recorded for this clonotype. The V and J genes are TRBV5-1 and TRBJ2-7, with 9 bases fitting TRBD1. This CDR3 contains 15 residues. V lost 0 bases to trimming and J lost 1 base; unmatched junction nucleotides: 2. Germline CDR1 SGHRS, CDR2 YFSETQ. The CDR3 protein is CASSLGQGVSYEQYF. In DNA, the CDR3 is TGCGCCAGCAGCTTGGGACAGGGGGTTTCCTACGAGCAGTACTTC.

The chain employs TRBV11-2 and TRBJ2-3; D is unresolved. Trimming pared 5 bases from V and 2 bases from J, leaving 8 bases between. CDR3 length equals 13 residues. Germline CDR1 reads SGHAT; CDR2 reads FQNNGV. The CDR3 is CASSDVFTDTQYF. CDR3 nucleotide sequence: TGTGCCAGCAGCGACGTCTTCACAGATACGCAGTATTTT.

This clonotype was seen more than once but under ten times. The chain uses TRBV6-4 and TRBJ2-7; possible D gene TRBD2, 5 bases. The CDR3 is made up of 17 amino acids. Per the germline V gene, CDR1 is MRHNA and CDR2 is SNTAGT. V dropped 6 bases and J dropped 4 bases, with 25 bases sitting between them. The CDR3 loop is CASRKGRIILREYEQYF. The CDR3 coding sequence is TGTGCCAGCAGGAAAGGCCGGATCATCCTTCGGGAATACGAGCAGTACTTC.

This clonotype was found many times. The J gene is TRBJ1-2, the V gene TRBV12-3 or TRBV12-4; weak D call: TRBD1 (5 bases). The germline V and J ends were trimmed by 5 bases and 8 bases, with 12 bases remaining between them. The CDR3 spans 12 residues. CDR3 DNA sequence: TGTGCCAGCAGTCAAGACAGTTTCGGCTACACCTTC. It specifies CASSQDSFGYTF.

This clonotype was counted many times. The V and J genes are TRBV29-1 and TRBJ1-1, with D possibly being TRBD1 (6 bases). The CDR3 contains 14 residues. CDR1 and CDR2 from the germline V gene are SQVTM and ANQGSEA. V lost 6 bases and J 1 base, leaving 15 bases between the germline ends. CDR3 in DNA: TGCAGCGTCGATAGAACAGGGACGAACACTGAAGCTTTCTTT. Residues: CSVDRTGTNTEAFF.

This clonotype was found many times. The chain couples TRBV5-1 to TRBJ1-2; D gene unclear. V dropped 3 bases and J dropped 8 bases, with 17 bases sitting between them. CDR1 SGHRS and CDR2 YFSETQ come from the germline V gene. The CDR3 contains 14 residues. The CDR3 reads CASSSTTALQGYTF. DNA for the CDR3: TGCGCCAGCAGCTCGACGACGGCGCTTCAAGGCTACACCTTC.

This clonotype showed up many times. This chain connects TRBV20-1 to TRBJ2-3; maybe TRBD2 (5 bases). Germline CDR1 and CDR2: DFQATT and SNEGSKA (reference sequence). Trimming took 7 bases from V and 0 from J, leaving 8 bases between them. The CDR3 is 12 residues long. DNA for the CDR3: TGCAGTGTACTAGGAAGCACAGATACGCAGTATTTT. As protein: CSVLGSTDTQYF.

This clonotype was found a few times. The V call is TRBV12-3 or TRBV12-4, the J call TRBJ1-1; 7 nucleotides match TRBD1. This CDR3 has 18 residues. V was clipped by 5 bases and J by 0 bases; unmatched bases: 15. The chain's CDR3 is CASSLSRGTVPMNTEAFF. CDR3 DNA sequence: TGTGCCAGCAGTCTCTCTAGGGGGACAGTGCCTATGAACACTGAAGCTTTCTTT.

This rearrangement joins TRBV12-3 or TRBV12-4 to TRBJ1-1, with D possibly being TRBD1 (6 bases). The CDR3 sequence is 15 residues long. V lost 6 bases and J 1 base, leaving 15 bases between the germline ends. CDR3 in DNA: TGTGCCAGCAGCCGCCGGACAGTGGCGAACACTGAAGCTTTCTTT. Translation gives CASSRRTVANTEAFF.

The sample holds many counts of this clonotype. The chain has TRBV6-5 and TRBJ2-1; TRBD2 is a possible D gene (5 bases). V was shortened by 5 bases and J by 9 bases, with 14 bases between the two germline ends. Germline CDR1 MNHEY, CDR2 SVGAGI. The CDR3 length is 13 residues. CDR3 coding DNA: TGTGCCAGCAGTGATCCGGGGTATGCTGAGCAGTTCTTC. Protein product: CASSDPGYAEQFF.

The rearrangement joins TRBV2 to TRBJ2-7; TRBD2 agrees at 7 bases. Trimming at V came to 3 bases and at J to 1 base, leaving 9 bases not matched to a gene. The V gene's germline CDR1 is SNHLY and CDR2 FYNNEI. This CDR3 comprises 16 residues. CDR3 DNA: TGTGCCAGCAGTGAGAACCCTAGCGGACTATCCTACGAGCAGTACTTC. It encodes CASSENPSGLSYEQYF.

This clonotype was seen many times. V gene TRBV7-2 combines with J gene TRBJ1-3; D is possibly TRBD1 (5 bases). This CDR3 region has 13 residues. Germline values: CDR1 SGHTA, CDR2 FQGNSA. V lost 1 base and J lost 14, with 15 bases in between. CDR3 loop: CASSLGGTATVYF. DNA of the CDR3: TGTGCCAGCAGCTTAGGAGGGACGGCAACGGTATATTTT.

This clonotype came up many times. The genes are TRBV5-1 and TRBJ2-1; weak D call: TRBD1 (5 bases). CDR3 length: 14 amino acids. CDR1 and CDR2 (germline): SGHRS, YFSETQ. V was shortened by 1 base and J by 10 bases, with 15 bases between the two germline ends. The CDR3 loop reads CASSLRGPTEEQFF. In DNA form, the CDR3 reads TGCGCCAGCAGCTTGAGGGGTCCTACGGAGGAGCAGTTCTTC.

A few counts support this clonotype. The chain couples TRBV19 to TRBJ2-2; tentatively, D is TRBD2 (6 bases). Germline V gene lookup returns CDR1 LNHDA and CDR2 SQIVND (reference sequence). The CDR3 spans 15 residues. Trimming shortened V by 5 bases and J by 3 bases, and 13 bases separated the two germline ends. CDR3 protein: CASSGTGLYTGELFF. The CDR3, as DNA: TGTGCCAGTAGTGGCACGGGACTTTACACCGGGGAGCTGTTTTTT.

This clonotype was observed a few times. The chain is built from TRBV6-4 and TRBJ2-1; the D gene is possibly TRBD2 (7 bases). V dropped 0 bases and J dropped 4 bases, with 13 bases sitting between them. The CDR3 has 16 amino acids. Germline-derived CDR1 and CDR2 are MRHNA and SNTAGT. CDR3 DNA sequence: TGTGCCAGCAGTGACTCAGGGGGGGCCCCTTACAATGAGCAGTTCTTC. Translation gives CASSDSGGAPYNEQFF.

This sequence joins TRBV6-5 and TRBJ2-4; 9 bases line up with TRBD1. J was trimmed by 1 base and V by 5 bases; bases with no gene match: 3. The germline CDR1 and CDR2 sequences are MNHEY and SVGAGI. The CDR3 spans 15 residues. For the CDR3, the DNA is TGTGCCAGCAGTACAGGGGGCTTGGCCAAAAACATTCAGTACTTC. Translating it yields CASSTGGLAKNIQYF.

In its sample, this clonotype was seen many times. This chain uses TRBV7-6 with TRBJ2-7; 7 nucleotides match TRBD2. Germline trimming cut 1 base from V and 2 bases from J; bases unmatched to any gene: 5. Germline V CDR1 and CDR2: SGHVS, FNYEAQ. The CDR3 is 15 amino acids. This CDR3 reads CASSLGSGSPYEQYF. CDR3 DNA sequence: TGTGCCAGCAGCTTAGGTAGCGGGTCTCCCTACGAGCAGTACTTC.

This clonotype came up many times. This rearrangement joins TRBV20-1 to TRBJ2-3; 9 nucleotides align to TRBD1. The junction had 5 bases not matched to a gene; V was cut back by 3 bases and J by 4 bases. The CDR3 has 14 residues. Germline V gene sequence: CDR1 DFQATT, CDR2 SNEGSKA (reference sequence). The CDR3 loop is CSASKQGAADTQYF. The CDR3 DNA is TGCAGTGCTAGCAAACAGGGGGCCGCAGATACGCAGTATTTT.

This clonotype was observed at least ten times. The chain combines TRBV3-1 with TRBJ1-4, with D maybe TRBD1 (6 bases). The length of the CDR3 is 12 residues. Germline V CDR1 and CDR2: LGHDT, YNNKEL (reference sequence). V gave up 4 bases and J gave up 8 bases, with 8 bases separating them. The DNA for the CDR3 is TGTGCCAGCAGCCGGACAGACGAAAAACTGTTTTTT. Amino acid sequence: CASSRTDEKLFF.

The sample holds many counts of this clonotype. The V call is TRBV3-1, the J call TRBJ2-6; D is ambiguous. The CDR3 runs 12 residues. The ends were cut back, 4 bases at V and 11 bases at J, with 9 bases in the middle. Germline V gene data show CDR1 as LGHDT and CDR2 as YNNKEL (reference sequence). CDR3 sequence: CASSPNFDVLTF. The CDR3 DNA reads as TGTGCCAGCAGCCCCAATTTCGACGTCCTGACTTTC. The full variable domain, with the rest looked up from reference TRBV3-1 and TRBJ2-6, is DTAVSQTPKYLVTQMGNDKSIKCEQNLGHDTMYWYKQDSKKFLKIMFSYNNKELIINETVPNRFSPKSPDKAHLNLHINSLELGDSAVYFCASSPNFDVLTFGAGSRLTVL.

The V gene is TRBV5-1, the J gene TRBJ1-1, with D maybe TRBD1 (5 bases). The ends were cut back, 5 bases at V and 7 bases at J, with 9 bases in the middle. The germline V gene has CDR1 SGHRS and CDR2 YFSETQ. This CDR3 has 11 amino acids. The CDR3 DNA is TGCGCCAGCAGAAAAACAGGTGAAGCTTTCTTT. Translating it yields CASRKTGEAFF.

This clonotype was recorded many times. CDR3 DNA sequence: TGCAGTGCTAGAGATCTACTATCTGAAGCTTTCTTT. Encoded protein: CSARDLLSEAFF. The V gene is TRBV20-1, the J gene TRBJ1-1, with D uncertain. The CDR3 loop spans 12 amino acids. V lost 0 bases, J lost 6 bases, and 8 bases lay in between. Germline V gene sequence: CDR1 DFQATT, CDR2 SNEGSKA (reference sequence).

This clonotype was seen at least ten times. This chain connects TRBV11-2 to TRBJ2-5, with 7 bases that match TRBD1. Germline V lookup: CDR1 SGHAT, CDR2 FQNNGV. With V trimmed by 4 bases and J by 4 bases, 9 bases remained unmatched. This CDR3 is built from 15 residues. DNA for the CDR3: TGTGCCAGCAGCTCGCCCGACAGGGTGGGAGAGACCCAGTACTTC. It is translated as CASSSPDRVGETQYF.

This chain links TRBV2 with TRBJ2-7; D may be TRBD1 (5 bases). Germline V gene sequence: CDR1 SNHLY, CDR2 FYNNEI. Between the trimmed V and J ends, which lost 7 bases and 3 bases, there was a span of 16 bases. This CDR3 spans 14 amino acids. The CDR3 is CASKGFGALYEQYF. In DNA, the CDR3 is TGTGCCAGCAAGGGGTTTGGGGCCCTCTACGAGCAGTACTTC.

This clonotype was seen at least ten times. This chain joins TRBV10-3 and TRBJ2-7; D gene uncertain. V was clipped by 6 bases and J by 5 bases, with 8 bases between them. The CDR3 sequence is 11 residues long. The germline V gene has CDR1 ENHRY and CDR2 SYGVKD. The CDR3 reads CAISEIHEQYF. CDR3 in DNA: TGTGCCATCAGCGAGATCCACGAGCAGTACTTC.

This clonotype was seen many times. The CDR3 DNA sequence: TGTGCCAGCAGCTTTCACGGGACAGTGAACACTGAAGCTTTCTTT. Its protein is CASSFHGTVNTEAFF. The chain employs TRBV7-9 and TRBJ1-1; TRBD1 aligns across 7 bases. Germline trimming cut 3 bases from V and 0 bases from J; bases unmatched to any gene: 4. CDR1 and CDR2 from the germline V gene are SEHNR and FQNEAQ (reference sequence). The CDR3 has 15 amino acids.

This clonotype has a count of ten or more. The gene calls are TRBV6-6 and TRBJ1-5; tentative D call: TRBD1 (5 bases). The V end was cut by 0 bases, the J end by 7 bases, with 10 bases between. This CDR3 is 14 amino acids long. Germline loops: CDR1 MNHNY, CDR2 SVGAGI (reference sequence). The CDR3 reads CASSYSGEGQPQHF. The CDR3 region has the DNA TGTGCCAGCAGTTACTCAGGGGAAGGACAGCCCCAGCATTTT.

This clonotype was seen ten or more times. V is TRBV7-9 and J is TRBJ1-1; D is uncertain. CDR3 size: 13 residues. Germline CDR1 reads SEHNR; CDR2 reads FQNEAQ (reference sequence). Trimming took off 6 bases at V and 0 bases at J, with 8 bases between the two ends. The CDR3 reads CASSPLVNTEAFF. DNA of the CDR3: TGTGCCAGCAGTCCCCTTGTGAACACTGAAGCTTTCTTT.

This clonotype was detected ten times or more. The rearrangement links TRBV27 to TRBJ1-5; 8 bases map to TRBD1. V lost 8 bases to trimming and J lost 7 bases; unmatched junction nucleotides: 10. The germline V gene has CDR1 MNHEY and CDR2 SMNVEV (reference sequence). The CDR3 runs to 14 residues. The CDR3 DNA follows: TGTGCCAGCGGTCCTGACAGGGGAAGCCAGCCCCAGCATTTT. Its translation is CASGPDRGSQPQHF.